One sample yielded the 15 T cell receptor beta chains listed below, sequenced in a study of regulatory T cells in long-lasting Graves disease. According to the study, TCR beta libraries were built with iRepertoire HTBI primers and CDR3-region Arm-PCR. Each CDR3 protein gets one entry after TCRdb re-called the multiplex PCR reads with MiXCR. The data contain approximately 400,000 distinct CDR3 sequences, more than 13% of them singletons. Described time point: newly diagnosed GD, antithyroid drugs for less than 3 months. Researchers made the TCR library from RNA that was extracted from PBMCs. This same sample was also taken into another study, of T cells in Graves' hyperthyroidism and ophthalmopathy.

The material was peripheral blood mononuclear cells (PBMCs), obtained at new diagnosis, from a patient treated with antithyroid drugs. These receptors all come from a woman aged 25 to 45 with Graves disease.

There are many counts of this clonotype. The CDR3 DNA follows: TGTGCCAGCAGCGAAAAGTTGGGGCCGGCGCAGTATTTT. Its translation is CASSEKLGPAQYF. V gene TRBV7-3 combines with J gene TRBJ2-3, with D perhaps matching TRBD1 (5 bases). V lost 5 bases to trimming and J lost 10 bases, with 16 bases between them. The CDR3 is made up of 13 amino acids. Looked up from germline, CDR1 is SGHTA and CDR2 is FQGTGA. Drawing the rest from reference TRBV7-3 and TRBJ2-3, the complete variable domain is GAGVSQTPSNKVTEKGKYVELRCDPISGHTALYWYRQSLGQGPEFLIYFQGTGAADDSGLPNDRFFAVRPEGSVSTLKIQRTERGDSAVYLCASSEKLGPAQYFGPGTRLTVL.

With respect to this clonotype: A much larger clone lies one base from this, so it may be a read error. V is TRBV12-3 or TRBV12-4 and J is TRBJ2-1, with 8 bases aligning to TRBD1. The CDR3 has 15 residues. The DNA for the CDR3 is TGTGCCAGCACCCCTGACCGGACAGGGAAGCGTGAGCAGTCCTTC. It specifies CASTPDRTGKREQSF.

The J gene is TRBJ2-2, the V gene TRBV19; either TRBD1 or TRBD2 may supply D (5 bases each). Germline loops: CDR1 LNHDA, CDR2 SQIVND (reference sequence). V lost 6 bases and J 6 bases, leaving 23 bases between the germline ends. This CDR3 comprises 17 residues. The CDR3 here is CASSSVGTRAGAGELFF. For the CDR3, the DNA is TGTGCCAGTAGCTCGGTAGGGACCCGAGCCGGGGCCGGGGAGCTGTTTTTT.

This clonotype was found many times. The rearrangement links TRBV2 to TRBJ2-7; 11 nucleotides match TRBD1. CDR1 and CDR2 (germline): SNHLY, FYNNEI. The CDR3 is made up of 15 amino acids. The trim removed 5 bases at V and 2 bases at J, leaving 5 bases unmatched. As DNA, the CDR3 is TGTGCCAGCAGTCGGGTGGGACAGGGGGCCTACGAGCAGTACTTC. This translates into CASSRVGQGAYEQYF.

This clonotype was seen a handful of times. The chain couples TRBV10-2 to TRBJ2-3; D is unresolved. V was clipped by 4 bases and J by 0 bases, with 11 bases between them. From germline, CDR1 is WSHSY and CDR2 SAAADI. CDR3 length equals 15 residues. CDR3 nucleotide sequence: TGCGCCAGCAGTGTGGGGATAGCAAGCACAGATACGCAGTATTTT. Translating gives CASSVGIASTDTQYF.

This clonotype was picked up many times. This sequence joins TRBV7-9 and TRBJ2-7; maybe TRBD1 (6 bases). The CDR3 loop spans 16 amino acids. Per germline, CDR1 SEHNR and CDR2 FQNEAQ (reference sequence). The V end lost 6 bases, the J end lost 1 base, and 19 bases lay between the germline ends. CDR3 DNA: TGTGCCAGCAGTCCCCCCAGGGGAACTTCATCCTACGAGCAGTACTTC. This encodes CASSPPRGTSSYEQYF.

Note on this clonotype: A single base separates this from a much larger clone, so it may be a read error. The CDR3, as DNA: TGTGCCAGCACCGGAACCACGCCCTCGACAGGGGAGTACGAGCAGTACTTC. The encoded protein is CASTGTTPSTGEYEQYF. The gene calls are TRBV11-3 and TRBJ2-7, with 8 bases fitting TRBD1. Trimming removed 7 bases from V and 4 bases from J; junction bases left unmatched: 18. The CDR3 has 17 residues. Germline lookup yields CDR1 SGHNT and CDR2 YENEEA. Full variable domain (rest looked up from reference TRBV11-3 and TRBJ2-7): EAGVVQSPRYKIIEKKQPVAFWCNPISGHNTLYWYLQNLGQGPELLIRYENEEAVDDSQLPKDRFSAERLKGVDSTLKIQPAELGDSAVYLCASTGTTPSTGEYEQYFGPGTRLTVT.

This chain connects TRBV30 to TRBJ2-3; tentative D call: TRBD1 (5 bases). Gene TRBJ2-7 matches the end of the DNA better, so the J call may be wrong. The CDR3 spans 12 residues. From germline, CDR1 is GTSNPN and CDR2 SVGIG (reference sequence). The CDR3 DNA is TGTGCCTGGAATCCTGGGGCCCGGGAGCAGTACTTC. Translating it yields CAWNPGAREQYF.

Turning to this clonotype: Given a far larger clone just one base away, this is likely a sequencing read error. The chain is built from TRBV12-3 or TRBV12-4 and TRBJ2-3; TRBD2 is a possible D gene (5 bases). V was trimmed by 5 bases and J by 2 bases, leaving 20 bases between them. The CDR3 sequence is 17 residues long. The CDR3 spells CASSDHAASGYTDTQYF. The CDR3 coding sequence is TGTGCCAGCAGTGACCATGCCGCAAGCGGTTACACAGATACGCAGTATTTT.

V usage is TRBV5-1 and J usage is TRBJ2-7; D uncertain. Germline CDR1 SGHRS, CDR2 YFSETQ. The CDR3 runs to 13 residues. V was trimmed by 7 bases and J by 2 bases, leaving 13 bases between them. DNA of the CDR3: TGCGCCAGCGGGGATCCGTCCACCTACGAGCAGTACTTC. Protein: CASGDPSTYEQYF.

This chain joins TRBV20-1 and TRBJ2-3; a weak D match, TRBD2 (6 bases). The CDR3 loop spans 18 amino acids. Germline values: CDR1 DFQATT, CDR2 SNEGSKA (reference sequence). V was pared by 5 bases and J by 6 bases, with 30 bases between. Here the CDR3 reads CSALPWRDSDPGADTQYF. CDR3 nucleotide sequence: TGCAGTGCTCTCCCGTGGCGGGATAGTGATCCCGGGGCCGATACGCAGTATTTT.

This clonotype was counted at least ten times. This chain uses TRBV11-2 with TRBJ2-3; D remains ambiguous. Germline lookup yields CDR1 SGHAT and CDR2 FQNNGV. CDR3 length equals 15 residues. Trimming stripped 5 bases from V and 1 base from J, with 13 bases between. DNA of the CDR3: TGTGCCAGCAGCCGTGCTAGGGCTGGCACAGATACGCAGTATTTT. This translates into CASSRARAGTDTQYF.

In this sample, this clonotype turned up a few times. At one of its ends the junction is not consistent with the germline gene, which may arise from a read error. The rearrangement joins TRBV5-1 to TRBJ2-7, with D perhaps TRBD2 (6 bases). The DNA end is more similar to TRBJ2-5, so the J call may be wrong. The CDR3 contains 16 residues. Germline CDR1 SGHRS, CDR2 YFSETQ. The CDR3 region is CASSANTGTSRETQYF. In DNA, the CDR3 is TGTGCCAGCAGCGCGAATACGGGGACTTCACGAGAGACCCAGTACTTC.

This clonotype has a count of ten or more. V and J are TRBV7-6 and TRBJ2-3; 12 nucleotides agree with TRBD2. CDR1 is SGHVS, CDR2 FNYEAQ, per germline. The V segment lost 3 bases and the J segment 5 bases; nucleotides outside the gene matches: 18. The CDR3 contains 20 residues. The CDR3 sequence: CASSLVPLAGGQDIGDTQYF. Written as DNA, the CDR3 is TGTGCCAGCAGCTTGGTCCCGCTAGCGGGAGGGCAGGATATAGGAGATACGCAGTATTTT.

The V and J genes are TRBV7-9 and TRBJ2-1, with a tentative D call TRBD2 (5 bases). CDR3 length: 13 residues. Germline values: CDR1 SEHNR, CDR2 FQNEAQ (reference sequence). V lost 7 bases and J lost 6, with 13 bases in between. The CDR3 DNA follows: TGTGCCAGCACCCCTAGAAGCGGCAATGAGCAGTTCTTC. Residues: CASTPRSGNEQFF.